These 7 T cell receptor beta chains originate from one sample sequenced in a study of graft-versus-host responses after intestinal transplantation. Assay: immunoSEQ multiplex PCR; the TCRdb copy retains only in-frame clones and omits some. Of more than 85,000 clones in the sample, around 93% are singletons; the top ten hold about 0.07%. Which antigens these TCRs recognize remains unknown. The source material was unstimulated CD8+ T cells sorted from spleen or lymph node cells, sampled before transplant. Receptor source: a human donor who was the organ donor for an intestinal transplant.

This sequence joins TRBV12-5 and TRBJ2-1; possibly TRBD1 for D (6 bases). Germline values: CDR1 LGHNT, CDR2 FRNRAP. Trimming took off 8 bases at V and 5 bases at J, with 10 bases between the two ends. The CDR3 runs to 12 residues. The CDR3 spells CASQQGNNEQFF. CDR3 coding DNA: TGTGCTAGTCAACAGGGAAACAATGAGCAGTTCTTC.

CDR3 loop: CASSLARGISYEQYF. Written as DNA, the CDR3 is TGTGCCAGCAGCTTAGCGCGGGGGATTTCCTACGAGCAGTACTTC. The chain joins TRBV13 to TRBJ2-7, with 7 bases matching TRBD2. Germline values: CDR1 PRHDT, CDR2 FYEKMQ (reference sequence). CDR3 length: 15 residues. V dropped 1 base and J dropped 1; count of bases not matched to a gene: 4.

This clone was picked up a small number of times. The chain employs TRBV6-5 and TRBJ1-6; D might be TRBD1 (6 bases). With 7 bases removed from V and 10 bases from J, the gap between germline ends came to 20 bases. CDR1 MNHEY and CDR2 SVGAGI come from the germline V gene. There are 15 residues in the CDR3. CDR3 in amino acids: CASTFGQGLWSPLHF. The CDR3 region has the DNA TGTGCCAGCACCTTTGGCCAGGGGTTGTGGTCACCCCTCCACTTT.

The genes are TRBV9 and TRBJ2-5, with 7 bases fitting TRBD2. The CDR3 has 15 residues. The germline CDR1 and CDR2 sequences are SGDLS and YYNGEE. The V and J ends lost 3 bases and 3 bases, in that order; junction bases with no gene match: 8. CDR3 DNA sequence: TGTGCCAGCAGCGCCAGGGACTACGTGAAAGAGACCCAGTACTTC. As protein: CASSARDYVKETQYF.

The V call is TRBV14, the J call TRBJ2-5; possibly TRBD2 for D (6 bases). Deletions cut 0 bases from V and 3 bases from J, with 14 bases between. Germline lookup yields CDR1 SGHDN and CDR2 FVKESK. This CDR3 has 16 amino acids. CDR3 DNA: TGTGCCAGCAGCCAAGATGGGGCGGGGCGCGAAGAGACCCAGTACTTC. Protein sequence: CASSQDGAGREETQYF.

This clone occurred once. The CDR3 spells CASSEKPGDRRFRSLHF. The CDR3 DNA reads as TGTGCCAGCAGTGAAAAGCCGGGGGACAGGAGGTTTCGATCCCTCCACTTT. The gene calls are TRBV6-1 and TRBJ1-6; 8 nucleotides line up with TRBD1. Germline V gene lookup returns CDR1 MNHNS and CDR2 SASEGT. J gave up 14 bases and V 2 bases, and 17 bases lay outside the gene matches. The CDR3 covers 17 residues.

The J gene is TRBJ2-7, the V gene TRBV25-1; TRBD1 matches 12 bases. J lost 6 bases, V lost 1 base, and 4 bases had no gene match. Germline-derived CDR1 and CDR2 are MGHDK and SYGVNS. The CDR3 has 15 amino acids. For the CDR3, the DNA is TGTGCCAGCAGTGAATGGGGACAGGGGGCGCGCGAGCAGTACTTC. It codes for CASSEWGQGAREQYF.